Listed here are 7 T cell receptor beta chains from one sample, sequenced in a study of cytomegalovirus exposure and HLA in healthy donors. Primers included in the PCR were 60 Vbeta and 13 Jbeta primers. Repertoires were generated with immunoSEQ multiplex PCR, while TCRdb's copy carries only in-frame clones and drops some. This sample carries approximately 140,000 clones, approximately 84% of them seen once, and the ten largest clones take 1.5%. Sequenced input: PBMCs. The receptors come from a woman between 18 and 29 years old in good health and CMV-seronegative.

This clone was found once. The chain carries TRBV5-6 and TRBJ2-6, with D possibly being TRBD2 (6 bases). From germline, CDR1 is SGHDT and CDR2 YYEEEE. The CDR3 loop spans 16 amino acids. Trimming left V 4 bases short and J 2 bases short, with 13 bases between. CDR3 residues: CASSLPGRTGANVLTF. The CDR3 DNA is TGTGCCAGCAGCCTCCCTGGGAGGACTGGGGCCAACGTCCTGACTTTC.

The gene calls are TRBV6-4 and TRBJ2-3; no clear D gene. This CDR3 is 13 amino acids long. Looked up from germline, CDR1 is MRHNA and CDR2 is SNTAGT. Trimming pared 6 bases from V and 0 bases from J, leaving 7 bases between. In DNA form, the CDR3 reads TGTGCCAGCAGACTTGATAGCACAGATACGCAGTATTTT. This sequence encodes CASRLDSTDTQYF.

The chain uses TRBV11-2 and TRBJ2-7; D call uncertain. The CDR3 is made up of 14 amino acids. The germline CDR1 and CDR2 sequences are SGHAT and FQNNGV. V was clipped by 1 base and J by 3 bases, with 10 bases between them. The chain's CDR3 is CASSLGQDNYEQYF. CDR3 nucleotides: TGTGCCAGCAGCTTAGGGCAGGATAACTACGAGCAGTACTTC.

This clone turned up a few times. V is TRBV4-1 and J is TRBJ1-1, with D unresolved. V was cut by 3 bases and J by 1 base, with 12 bases left in between. Per germline, CDR1 MGHRA and CDR2 YSYEKL. The length of the CDR3 is 15 residues. The CDR3 DNA follows: TGCGCCAGCAGCCATGCGGGGTCGAGGAACACTGAAGCTTTCTTT. It encodes CASSHAGSRNTEAFF.

The chain uses TRBV12-5 and TRBJ1-5; possible D gene TRBD1, 6 bases. This CDR3 is 16 amino acids long. Trimming took off 0 bases at V and 6 bases at J, with 15 bases between the two ends. Germline CDR1 LGHNT, CDR2 FRNRAP. The DNA for the CDR3 is TGTGCTAGTGGTTTGGTACGAAAGGACAGCCGTCAGCCCCAGCATTTT. Translated: CASGLVRKDSRQPQHF.

The chain has TRBV4-1 and TRBJ2-7, with 7 bases that match TRBD2. The germline V gene has CDR1 MGHRA and CDR2 YSYEKL. Trimming cost V 0 bases and J 3 bases; bases outside gene matches: 8. The CDR3 sequence is 16 residues long. CDR3 nucleotides: TGCGCCAGCAGCCAAGAAGGCGGGAGTGGGAACTACGAGCAGTACTTC. Amino acids: CASSQEGGSGNYEQYF.

This chain links TRBV5-1 with TRBJ2-5; TRBD1 is a possible D gene (5 bases). The V gene lost 0 bases and the J gene lost 2 bases, with 14 bases spanning the gap. The germline V gene encodes CDR1 SGHRS and CDR2 YFSETQ. There are 16 residues in the CDR3. This chain's CDR3 is CASSLVQGVKQETQYF. The CDR3 bases are TGCGCCAGCAGCTTGGTCCAGGGCGTAAAACAAGAGACCCAGTACTTC.